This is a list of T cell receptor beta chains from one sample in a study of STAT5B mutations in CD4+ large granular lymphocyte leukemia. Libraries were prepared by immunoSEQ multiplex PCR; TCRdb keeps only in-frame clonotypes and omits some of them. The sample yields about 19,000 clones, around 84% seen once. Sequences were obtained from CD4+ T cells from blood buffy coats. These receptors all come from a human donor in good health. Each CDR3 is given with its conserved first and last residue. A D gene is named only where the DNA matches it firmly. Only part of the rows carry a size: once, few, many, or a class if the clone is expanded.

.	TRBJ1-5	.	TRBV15	CATSRDLGNQPQHF	TGTGCCACCAGCAGAGATCTAGGGAATCAGCCCCAGCATTTT
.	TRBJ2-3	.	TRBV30	CAWSRTRTLTDTQYF	TGTGCCTGGAGCCGGACCAGGACGCTCACAGATACGCAGTATTTT
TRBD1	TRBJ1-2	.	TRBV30	CAWSYRGRTNYGYTF	TGTGCCTGGAGTTACAGGGGAAGAACTAACTATGGCTACACCTTC
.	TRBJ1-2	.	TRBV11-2	CASSLGQGSGYTF	TGTGCCAGCAGCTTAGGTCAGGGCTCTGGCTACACCTTC
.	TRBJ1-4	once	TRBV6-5	CASSYLAGEDEKLFF	TGTGCCAGCAGTTACTTGGCAGGGGAAGATGAAAAACTGTTTTTT
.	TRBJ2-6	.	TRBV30	CAWKQPGANVLTF	TGTGCCTGGAAGCAGCCTGGGGCCAACGTCCTGACTTTC
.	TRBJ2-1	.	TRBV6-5	CASSPGITIYNEQFF	TGTGCCAGCAGCCCCGGGATCACGATATACAATGAGCAGTTCTTC
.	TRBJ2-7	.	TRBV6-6	CASIPVGISGEEEQYF	TGTGCCAGCATCCCCGTGGGGATTTCGGGCGAGGAGGAGCAGTACTTC
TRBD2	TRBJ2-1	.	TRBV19	CASSIASGRIDEQFF	TGTGCCAGTAGTATAGCTAGCGGGAGGATCGATGAGCAGTTCTTC
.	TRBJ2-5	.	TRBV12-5	CASGLATSAQYF	TGTGCTAGTGGTTTGGCGACCTCGGCCCAGTACTTC
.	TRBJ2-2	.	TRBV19	CASSMVGGDTGELFF	TGTGCCAGTAGTATGGTAGGGGGGGACACCGGGGAGCTGTTTTTT
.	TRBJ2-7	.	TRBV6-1	CASSEPVGVTKQYF	TGTGCCAGCAGTGAACCCGTAGGGGTTACGAAGCAGTACTTC
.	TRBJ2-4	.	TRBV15	CATSAAKNIQYF	TGTGCCACCAGTGCTGCCAAAAACATTCAGTACTTC
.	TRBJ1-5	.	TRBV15	CATSRVGAGRNQPQHF	TGTGCCACCAGCAGAGTCGGGGCGGGCCGTAATCAGCCCCAGCATTTT
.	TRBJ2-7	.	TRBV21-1	CASSNSEREGYEQYF	TGTGCCAGCAGCAACTCTGAGCGGGAAGGGTACGAGCAGTACTTC
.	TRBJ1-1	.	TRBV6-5	CASSYNRIEAFF	TGTGCCAGCAGTTACAACCGAATTGAAGCTTTCTTT
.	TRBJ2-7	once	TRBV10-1	CASSDSQGGSHEQYF	TGCGCCAGCAGTGATTCCCAGGGAGGAAGCCACGAGCAGTACTTC
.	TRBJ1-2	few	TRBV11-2	CASSLDREGGYTF	TGTGCCAGCAGCTTAGACAGGGAAGGCGGCTACACCTTC
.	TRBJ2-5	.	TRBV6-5	CASSRDEETQYF	TGTGCCAGCAGTAGGGATGAGGAGACCCAGTACTTC
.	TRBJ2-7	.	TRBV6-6	CASSYSTYGYEQYF	TGTGCCAGCAGTTATTCTACTTACGGGTACGAGCAGTACTTC
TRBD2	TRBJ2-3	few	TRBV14	CASSQGRLAHSTDTQYF	TGTGCCAGCAGCCAAGGAAGACTAGCCCATAGCACAGATACGCAGTATTTT
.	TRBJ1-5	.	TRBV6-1	CASNPNREQPQHF	TGTGCCAGCAATCCCAACAGGGAACAGCCCCAGCATTTT
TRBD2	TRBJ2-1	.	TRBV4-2	CASSQELAYYNEQFF	TGTGCCAGCAGCCAAGAACTAGCGTACTACAATGAGCAGTTCTTC
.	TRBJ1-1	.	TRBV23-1	CASSQSTGPEDTEAFF	TGCGCCAGCAGTCAATCGACAGGACCTGAAGACACTGAAGCTTTCTTT
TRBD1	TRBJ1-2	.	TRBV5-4	CASGFLQGALGYTF	TGTGCCAGCGGGTTCTTACAGGGGGCGCTGGGCTACACCTTC
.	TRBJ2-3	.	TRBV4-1	CASSPGLGDTQYF	TGCGCCAGCAGCCCGGGTCTGGGAGATACGCAGTATTTT
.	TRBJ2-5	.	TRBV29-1	CSAAAASGETQYF	TGCAGCGCCGCAGCGGCCTCGGGGGAGACCCAGTACTTC
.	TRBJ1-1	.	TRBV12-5	CASGLVLGTEAFF	TGTGCTAGTGGTTTAGTTCTGGGAACTGAAGCTTTCTTT
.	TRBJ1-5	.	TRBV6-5	CASSPVVNQPQHF	TGTGCCAGCAGTCCAGTAGTCAATCAGCCCCAGCATTTT
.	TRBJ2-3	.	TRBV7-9	CASSLQLGDTQYF	TGTGCCAGCAGCTTACAGCTAGGGGATACGCAGTATTTT
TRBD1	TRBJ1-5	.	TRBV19	CASSTTGGQGDFQPQHF	TGTGCCAGTAGTACTACGGGGGGACAGGGGGACTTCCAGCCCCAGCATTTT
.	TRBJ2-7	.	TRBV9	CASSVGPDYEQYF	TGTGCCAGCAGCGTAGGTCCGGACTACGAGCAGTACTTC
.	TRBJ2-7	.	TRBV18	CASSPGQGGNYEQYF	TGTGCCAGCTCACCTGGGCAGGGAGGAAACTACGAGCAGTACTTC
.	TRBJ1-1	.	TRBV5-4	CASSWGTANTEAFF	TGTGCCAGCAGCTGGGGGACCGCGAACACTGAAGCTTTCTTT
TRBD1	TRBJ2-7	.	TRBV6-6	CASSPQGQGFPYEQYF	TGTGCCAGCAGTCCACAGGGACAGGGTTTTCCCTACGAGCAGTACTTC
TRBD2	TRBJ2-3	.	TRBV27	CASSLSPAGGTDTQYF	TGTGCCAGCAGTTTGTCCCCAGCGGGAGGGACAGATACGCAGTATTTT
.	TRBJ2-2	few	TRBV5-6	CASSLTETGTTGELFF	TGTGCCAGCAGCTTGACAGAGACAGGGACTACCGGGGAGCTGTTTTTT
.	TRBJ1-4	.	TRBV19	CASRNQGNEKLFF	TGTGCCAGTCGCAACCAGGGTAATGAAAAACTGTTTTTT
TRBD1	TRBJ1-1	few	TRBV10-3	CAIRPWTGKGTEAFF	TGTGCCATCAGACCCTGGACAGGGAAAGGCACTGAAGCTTTCTTT
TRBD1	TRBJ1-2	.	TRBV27	CASSVTGAGGYTF	TGTGCCAGCAGTGTAACAGGGGCGGGAGGCTACACCTTC
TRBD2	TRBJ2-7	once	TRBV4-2	CASSRGGLASGVDYEQYF	TGTGCCAGCAGCCGGGGCGGTCTGGCCAGCGGGGTTGACTACGAGCAGTACTTC
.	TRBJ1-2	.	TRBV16	CASSRPGNSNYGYTF	TGTGCCAGCAGCCGTCCGGGCAATTCTAACTATGGCTACACCTTC
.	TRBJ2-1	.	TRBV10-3	CAISVSTRHSDEQFF	TGTGCCATCAGTGTCTCGACCCGACATAGCGATGAGCAGTTCTTC
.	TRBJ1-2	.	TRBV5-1	CASSWSTEGSYTF	TGCGCCAGCAGCTGGTCTACCGAAGGGAGCTACACCTTC